This is a list of T cell receptor beta chains from one sample in a study of shared clonotypes between healthy human individuals. The protocol was immunoSEQ multiplex PCR, while the TCRdb copy is restricted to in-frame clones and leaves out a portion. The top ten hold roughly 1.7% of the sample, which has about 2.1 million clones, just over 90% seen once. The material sequenced was naive CD8+ T cells from PBMCs. The receptors shown here come from a man younger than 30 in good health. Some clones in this sample may be carry-over from other donors' samples. CDR3s include the opening cysteine and the closing phenylalanine or tryptophan. Fields, in order: D gene, clone size, J gene, V gene, CDR3 DNA, CDR3 protein. The D gene is left open where the match is weak. Expanded clones get a size class; other rows say once, few or many, or leave the size out.

D gene: .
clone size: .
J gene: TRBJ2-3
V gene: TRBV2
CDR3 DNA: TGTGCCAGCAGTGAATCGGCGGTTACCCTGCAAGATACGCAGTATTTT
CDR3 protein: CASSESAVTLQDTQYF

D gene: TRBD1
clone size: .
J gene: TRBJ1-1
V gene: TRBV28
CDR3 DNA: TGTGCCAGCAGTACCTCGACAGGGTGGGTCACTGAAGCTTTCTTT
CDR3 protein: CASSTSTGWVTEAFF

D gene: .
clone size: .
J gene: TRBJ2-4
V gene: TRBV28
CDR3 DNA: TGTGCCAGCAGTTTAAAAGCCCAGGTCTGGTTGAACATTCAGTACTTC
CDR3 protein: CASSLKAQVWLNIQYF

D gene: .
clone size: once
J gene: TRBJ1-2
V gene: TRBV5-8
CDR3 DNA: TGTGCCAGCAGCCCATGGACAGCCGTGGGCTACACCTTC
CDR3 protein: CASSPWTAVGYTF

D gene: .
clone size: .
J gene: TRBJ2-3
V gene: TRBV7-9
CDR3 DNA: TGTGCCAGCAGCTTAATAGCCACAGATACGCAGTATTTT
CDR3 protein: CASSLIATDTQYF

D gene: .
clone size: .
J gene: TRBJ2-3
V gene: TRBV28
CDR3 DNA: TGTGCCAGCAGTCCCCCTCGTTTCGGGGAATCAGATACGCAGTATTTT
CDR3 protein: CASSPPRFGESDTQYF

D gene: .
clone size: .
J gene: TRBJ2-3
V gene: TRBV7-8
CDR3 DNA: TGTGCCAGCAGCTTATTCCGGGGCCTCACAGATACGCAGTATTTT
CDR3 protein: CASSLFRGLTDTQYF

D gene: .
clone size: .
J gene: TRBJ1-1
V gene: TRBV28
CDR3 DNA: TGTGCCAGCAGTTTATGGGCCAGGCGAACATCTGAAGCTTTCTTT
CDR3 protein: CASSLWARRTSEAFF

D gene: TRBD1
clone size: .
J gene: TRBJ2-7
V gene: TRBV6-5
CDR3 DNA: TGTGCCAGCAGTTACTCAGCCGGGGACAGGGGGTTTAAGCAGTACTTC
CDR3 protein: CASSYSAGDRGFKQYF

D gene: .
clone size: few
J gene: TRBJ1-1
V gene: TRBV2
CDR3 DNA: TGTGCCAGCTTTAGGGGGGGCCTGAACACTGAAGCTTTCTTT
CDR3 protein: CASFRGGLNTEAFF

D gene: .
clone size: .
J gene: TRBJ2-2
V gene: TRBV14
CDR3 DNA: TGTGCCAGCAGCCAGGTCCGTAACACCGGGGAGCTGTTTTTT
CDR3 protein: CASSQVRNTGELFF

D gene: .
clone size: once
J gene: TRBJ2-1
V gene: TRBV7-9
CDR3 DNA: TGTGCCAGCATCCAGGGCGAGAGGCTAGAGCAGTTCTTC
CDR3 protein: CASIQGERLEQFF

D gene: .
clone size: .
J gene: TRBJ2-1
V gene: TRBV19
CDR3 DNA: TGTGCCAGTATCTCCTACAATGAGCAGTTCTTC
CDR3 protein: CASISYNEQFF

D gene: TRBD2
clone size: .
J gene: TRBJ2-7
V gene: TRBV18
CDR3 DNA: TGTGCCAGCTCGACGACTAGCGGTTACTACGAGCAGTACTTC
CDR3 protein: CASSTTSGYYEQYF

D gene: TRBD1
clone size: .
J gene: TRBJ2-7
V gene: TRBV14
CDR3 DNA: TGTGCCAGCAGTCCGGACAGGCGAAACTACGAGCAGTACTTC
CDR3 protein: CASSPDRRNYEQYF

D gene: .
clone size: once
J gene: TRBJ2-7
V gene: TRBV5-6
CDR3 DNA: TGTGCCAGCAGCTTGGGCAGTAGCTCCTACGAGCAGTACTTC
CDR3 protein: CASSLGSSSYEQYF

D gene: TRBD1
clone size: .
J gene: TRBJ2-5
V gene: TRBV25-1
CDR3 DNA: TGTGCCAGCCTCCCGACAGGGGTGGGTGAGACCCAGTACTTC
CDR3 protein: CASLPTGVGETQYF

D gene: .
clone size: .
J gene: TRBJ2-2
V gene: TRBV5-1
CDR3 DNA: TGCGCCAGCAGCTTGGGTCCAGCAAGATACACCGGGGAGCTGTTTTTT
CDR3 protein: CASSLGPARYTGELFF

D gene: .
clone size: few
J gene: TRBJ1-2
V gene: TRBV7-9
CDR3 DNA: TGTGCCAGCAGCTTAGCGCAGCATGGCTACACCTTC
CDR3 protein: CASSLAQHGYTF

D gene: .
clone size: once
J gene: TRBJ2-5
V gene: TRBV11-2
CDR3 DNA: TGTGCCAGCAGCTTAGTCAGTAGCAGGACCCAAGAGACCCAGTACTTC
CDR3 protein: CASSLVSSRTQETQYF

D gene: TRBD2
clone size: .
J gene: TRBJ2-1
V gene: TRBV28
CDR3 DNA: TGTGGGACTAGCTTCCCCTACAATGAGCAGTTCTTC
CDR3 protein: CGTSFPYNEQFF

D gene: .
clone size: .
J gene: TRBJ2-2
V gene: TRBV27
CDR3 DNA: TGTGCCAGCACCTCCAGCGGGAAGGGGGCGGGAGGGGAGCTGTTTTTT
CDR3 protein: CASTSSGKGAGGELFF

D gene: TRBD1
clone size: .
J gene: TRBJ2-7
V gene: TRBV6-1
CDR3 DNA: TGTGCCAGCAGTGGGACAGGGGACAGGTACGAGCAGTACTTC
CDR3 protein: CASSGTGDRYEQYF

D gene: .
clone size: .
J gene: TRBJ1-2
V gene: TRBV5-1
CDR3 DNA: TGCGCCAGCAGCTTGATAAGGTCAGGCTGGGGCTACACCTTC
CDR3 protein: CASSLIRSGWGYTF

D gene: TRBD2
clone size: .
J gene: TRBJ2-1
V gene: TRBV2
CDR3 DNA: TGTGCCAGCAGTGAAGTTCGCGAAGCGGGACTCGGAGAGCAGTTCTTC
CDR3 protein: CASSEVREAGLGEQFF

D gene: TRBD1
clone size: .
J gene: TRBJ2-7
V gene: TRBV4-1
CDR3 DNA: TGCGCCAGCAGCCAAAGACAGGGTCAGATTTACGAGCAGTACTTC
CDR3 protein: CASSQRQGQIYEQYF

D gene: TRBD1
clone size: .
J gene: TRBJ2-5
V gene: TRBV4-1
CDR3 DNA: TGCGCCAGCAGCCTACAGGGGGCGAGGGAGACCCAGTACTTC
CDR3 protein: CASSLQGARETQYF

D gene: .
clone size: .
J gene: TRBJ2-1
V gene: TRBV9
CDR3 DNA: TGTGCCAGCAGCCCGAGGAGGGACAGTAGCTCCTACAATGAGCAGTTCTTC
CDR3 protein: CASSPRRDSSSYNEQFF

D gene: TRBD1
clone size: .
J gene: TRBJ1-4
V gene: TRBV4-1
CDR3 DNA: TGCGCCAGCAGCCAAGGTCCCGGGACAGGGGGACAACTGTTTTTT
CDR3 protein: CASSQGPGTGGQLFF

D gene: .
clone size: .
J gene: TRBJ1-5
V gene: TRBV10-3
CDR3 DNA: TGTGCCATCTTCGAGGACAGCACTCGGGGGCCCCAGCATTTT
CDR3 protein: CAIFEDSTRGPQHF

D gene: .
clone size: .
J gene: TRBJ2-5
V gene: TRBV7-9
CDR3 DNA: TGTGCCAGCAGCGGGGGCCTCCACGCGGAGACCCAGTACTTC
CDR3 protein: CASSGGLHAETQYF

D gene: .
clone size: .
J gene: TRBJ2-7
V gene: TRBV27
CDR3 DNA: TGTGCCAGCAGTTTACTACCCGGGGGATACGAGCAGTACTTC
CDR3 protein: CASSLLPGGYEQYF

D gene: .
clone size: once
J gene: TRBJ2-1
V gene: TRBV5-1
CDR3 DNA: TGCGCCAGCACCCCCGGAGGCCAAGGCGAGCAGTTCTTC
CDR3 protein: CASTPGGQGEQFF

D gene: .
clone size: .
J gene: TRBJ2-5
V gene: TRBV6-6
CDR3 DNA: TGTGCCAGCACCCAAGGGGGGGCGCGTGAGACCCAGTACTTC
CDR3 protein: CASTQGGARETQYF

D gene: .
clone size: .
J gene: TRBJ1-1
V gene: TRBV9
CDR3 DNA: TGTGCCAGCAGCGTCGTAGCGGGGAACACTGAAGCTTTCTTT
CDR3 protein: CASSVVAGNTEAFF

D gene: TRBD2
clone size: .
J gene: TRBJ2-7
V gene: TRBV14
CDR3 DNA: TGTGCCAGCAGCCACAAAAGGGCTAGCGGGAGGGACCACGAGCAGTACTTC
CDR3 protein: CASSHKRASGRDHEQYF

D gene: .
clone size: .
J gene: TRBJ2-1
V gene: TRBV28
CDR3 DNA: TGTGCCAGCAGTCCCCCGGAACAGGGAAGAGATGAGCAGTTCTTC
CDR3 protein: CASSPPEQGRDEQFF

D gene: TRBD2
clone size: .
J gene: TRBJ2-3
V gene: TRBV19
CDR3 DNA: TGTGCCACCAGCGGACTAGCGGGAGAGAACCCCTTCACAGATACGCAGTATTTT
CDR3 protein: CATSGLAGENPFTDTQYF

D gene: .
clone size: .
J gene: TRBJ1-5
V gene: TRBV19
CDR3 DNA: TGTGCCACCGCGGACTGGGGCAATCAGCCCCAGCATTTT
CDR3 protein: CATADWGNQPQHF

D gene: .
clone size: .
J gene: TRBJ2-7
V gene: TRBV2
CDR3 DNA: TGTGCCAGCAGTGAAACTAGCTCCTACGAGCAGTACTTC
CDR3 protein: CASSETSSYEQYF

D gene: TRBD1
clone size: .
J gene: TRBJ2-2
V gene: TRBV4-3
CDR3 DNA: TGCGCCAGCAGCCACCTCCCGGGACAGGGTTCGTCGCCGAACACCGGGGAGCTGTTTTTT
CDR3 protein: CASSHLPGQGSSPNTGELFF

D gene: TRBD1
clone size: .
J gene: TRBJ2-3
V gene: TRBV6-5
CDR3 DNA: TGTGCCAGCGGACAGGGTAGCACAGATACGCAGTATTTT
CDR3 protein: CASGQGSTDTQYF

D gene: .
clone size: .
J gene: TRBJ1-2
V gene: TRBV7-9
CDR3 DNA: TGTGCCAGCAGCTTAGACACAGGGTGGAATGGCTACACCTTC
CDR3 protein: CASSLDTGWNGYTF

D gene: .
clone size: once
J gene: TRBJ1-5
V gene: TRBV7-9
CDR3 DNA: TGTGCCAGCAGCTTAGGGACTTATAGCAATCAGCCCCAGCATTTT
CDR3 protein: CASSLGTYSNQPQHF

D gene: TRBD2
clone size: .
J gene: TRBJ2-7
V gene: TRBV19
CDR3 DNA: TGTGCCAGTAGTATAGTTCTAGCGGGGGACTACGAGCAGTACTTC
CDR3 protein: CASSIVLAGDYEQYF

D gene: .
clone size: .
J gene: TRBJ1-1
V gene: TRBV11-2
CDR3 DNA: TGTGCCAGCAGCTTAAGGAAGACGGCCCGGGGAGCTTTCTTT
CDR3 protein: CASSLRKTARGAFF

D gene: .
clone size: .
J gene: TRBJ2-1
V gene: TRBV28
CDR3 DNA: TGTGCCAGCAGTTTACGGGCAGGGGTATACAATGAGCAGTTCTTC
CDR3 protein: CASSLRAGVYNEQFF

D gene: .
clone size: .
J gene: TRBJ1-2
V gene: TRBV6-1
CDR3 DNA: TGTGCCAGCGCCTGGGCCCGGCTGATAGATGGCTACACCTTC
CDR3 protein: CASAWARLIDGYTF

D gene: TRBD2
clone size: once
J gene: TRBJ2-7
V gene: TRBV28
CDR3 DNA: TGTGCCAGCAGTTTAACTAGCGGGATTAGCTCCTACGAGCAGTACTTC
CDR3 protein: CASSLTSGISSYEQYF

D gene: .
clone size: .
J gene: TRBJ1-1
V gene: TRBV6-5
CDR3 DNA: TGTGCCAGCACTGGAATTGGACAACCTGAAGCTTTCTTT
CDR3 protein: CASTGIGQPEAFF

D gene: TRBD1
clone size: .
J gene: TRBJ2-7
V gene: TRBV7-8
CDR3 DNA: TGTGCCAGCAGCTCCCTCGGGACAGCCTACGAGCAGTACTTC
CDR3 protein: CASSSLGTAYEQYF

D gene: .
clone size: .
J gene: TRBJ2-2
V gene: TRBV28
CDR3 DNA: TGTGCCATCGCCCCGGATACCGGGACCGGGGAGCTGTTTTTT
CDR3 protein: CAIAPDTGTGELFF

D gene: .
clone size: .
J gene: TRBJ2-1
V gene: TRBV27
CDR3 DNA: TGTGCCAGCAGTTCCGGCGGTCTCTACAATGAGCAGTTCTTC
CDR3 protein: CASSSGGLYNEQFF

D gene: .
clone size: .
J gene: TRBJ1-1
V gene: TRBV6-1
CDR3 DNA: TGTGCCAGCAGTCCTGGGATACATGGGACTGAAGCTTTCTTT
CDR3 protein: CASSPGIHGTEAFF

D gene: .
clone size: .
J gene: TRBJ1-2
V gene: TRBV15
CDR3 DNA: TGTGCCACCAGCAGGGGTGGAGAACGGACCCACTATGGCTACACCTTC
CDR3 protein: CATSRGGERTHYGYTF

D gene: TRBD2
clone size: .
J gene: TRBJ2-7
V gene: TRBV5-1
CDR3 DNA: TGCGCCAGCAGCTTTAGGACTAGCGGGAGTATCCAGTACTTC
CDR3 protein: CASSFRTSGSIQYF

D gene: .
clone size: .
J gene: TRBJ2-1
V gene: TRBV28
CDR3 DNA: TGTGCCAGCAGTCCCCTCGGAAGGGTGGACAATGAGCAGTTCTTC
CDR3 protein: CASSPLGRVDNEQFF

D gene: .
clone size: .
J gene: TRBJ1-2
V gene: TRBV28
CDR3 DNA: TGTGCCAGCAGTTTATGGGGAGTCGATGGCTACACCTTC
CDR3 protein: CASSLWGVDGYTF

D gene: TRBD2
clone size: .
J gene: TRBJ2-7
V gene: TRBV27
CDR3 DNA: TGTGCCAGCAGTATCCTAGCGGGATCCTACGAGCAGTACTTC
CDR3 protein: CASSILAGSYEQYF

D gene: .
clone size: .
J gene: TRBJ2-7
V gene: TRBV5-6
CDR3 DNA: TGTGCCAGCAGCTTGGGGTGGCGCTCCTACGAGCAGTACTTC
CDR3 protein: CASSLGWRSYEQYF